This T cell receptor beta chain was profiled in a study of T-cell memory formation after mild COVID-19. Study background: Each donor largely had its own TCR clusters. Study-wide results and caveats: Memory from before infection featured some responding clones, which suggests cross-reactive memory joined.

This clonotype was counted between two and nine times. The target antigen is unknown. TCRdb analysed the 5' RACE reads with MiXCR anew, one entry per CDR3 protein. Of 150,000 to 200,000 distinct CDR3 sequences listed, about a fifth were seen once; the top ten hold about 23%. This CDR3 contains 15 residues. V lost 1 base to trimming and J lost 1 base, with 10 bases between them. The V gene's germline CDR1 is MNHEY and CDR2 SMNVEV (reference sequence). This receptor was identified in an adult woman who had mild COVID-19 (a few samples of this study predate the infection). Cell type and time point are not known. J is TRBJ1-1 and V is TRBV27; weak D call: TRBD1 (5 bases). The sample comprised PBMCs or a T cell subset sorted from them (not recorded which). CDR3 bases: TGTGCCAGCAGTTTATATCAGGGAACGAACACTGAAGCTTTCTTT. This sequence encodes CASSLYQGTNTEAFF.